The present T cell receptor (beta chain) was sequenced within a study of cytomegalovirus exposure and HLA in healthy donors. The study, taken as a whole, reports: A later analysis found most CMV-associated TCR beta chains apparently HLA-restricted. There were a few CMV-associated chains whose specificity for CMV antigens was confirmed in vitro.

V shed 4 bases and J shed 4 bases, with 10 bases lying between them. Per germline, CDR1 KGHSH and CDR2 LQKENI. The CDR3 loop spans 13 amino acids. On this clone itself: Its antigen is unknown.

The PCR ran on 60 Vbeta and 13 Jbeta primers. Profiling relied on immunoSEQ multiplex PCR, and the TCRdb table lists in-frame clones only, not all of them. This sample carries over 200,000 clones, 82% of them seen once, and the ten largest clones take about 6.1%. This clonotype originated in a man between 40 and 49 years old in good health and CMV-seropositive. The chain employs TRBV18 and TRBJ2-5; possibly TRBD1 for D (6 bases). Sequenced sample: PBMCs. The CDR3 reads CASSRNRAETQYF. CDR3 DNA sequence: TGTGCCAGCTCACGGAACAGGGCAGAGACCCAGTACTTC.